These 29 T cell receptor beta chains came from one sample sequenced in a study of blood T cell repertoires in COVID-19. The assay was immunoSEQ multiplex PCR, and TCRdb's table has in-frame clones only and misses some. The sample holds about 150,000 clones; about 85% are singletons and the top ten take 0.6% to 0.65%. Sequencing used peripheral blood. All receptors come from a man aged 55 to 70 with COVID-19, enrolled during active disease.

The CDR3 DNA is TGTGCCAGCAGCCGCGGACAGGGGGCTTTGGATGAGCAGTTCTTC. Its translation: CASSRGQGALDEQFF. The J gene is TRBJ2-1, the V gene TRBV7-9; 11 nucleotides match TRBD1. Germline loops: CDR1 SEHNR, CDR2 FQNEAQ (reference sequence). The CDR3 covers 15 residues. V dropped 5 bases and J dropped 8; count of bases not matched to a gene: 8.

The gene calls are TRBV6-2 or TRBV6-3 and TRBJ1-5; the D gene is possibly TRBD1 (5 bases). The CDR3 extends over 15 amino acids. Germline CDR1 MNHEY, CDR2 SVGEGT. V was shortened by 2 bases and J by 6 bases, with 14 bases between the two germline ends. The CDR3 DNA follows: TGTGCCAGCAGTTACGCAGGGCTGAAGGGTCAGCCCCAGCATTTT. Protein product: CASSYAGLKGQPQHF.

The chain uses TRBV16 and TRBJ1-2, with 7 bases lining up with TRBD1. Germline V CDR1 and CDR2: KGHSY, FQNENV. There are 13 residues in the CDR3. V lost 4 bases, J lost 4 bases, and 3 bases stayed unmatched. CDR3 coding DNA: TGTGCCAGCAGCCTCAACAGGGGCTATGGCTACACCTTC. Translating gives CASSLNRGYGYTF.

The V and J genes are TRBV29-1 and TRBJ2-7, with D possibly matching TRBD2 (6 bases). This CDR3 is built from 11 residues. From germline, CDR1 is SQVTM and CDR2 ANQGSEA. The CDR3 here is CATGGAYEQYF. CDR3 in DNA: TGCGCTACAGGAGGGGCTTACGAGCAGTACTTC.

J is TRBJ2-1 and V is TRBV12-5, with 12 bases lining up with TRBD2. Germline CDR1 LGHNT, CDR2 FRNRAP. This CDR3 contains 16 residues. J gave up 10 bases and V 7 bases, and 14 bases lay outside the gene matches. This chain's CDR3 is CASDPTSGSPHQEQFF. The CDR3 DNA sequence: TGTGCTAGTGATCCGACTAGCGGGAGCCCCCATCAGGAGCAGTTCTTC.

This sequence joins TRBV5-1 and TRBJ2-4; a weak D match, TRBD1 (6 bases). Germline lookup yields CDR1 SGHRS and CDR2 YFSETQ. The CDR3 sequence is 17 residues long. The V and J ends lost 3 bases and 0 bases respectively, with 16 bases between them. The CDR3 DNA reads TGCGCCAGCAGCTCCCCCAACGGACAGCTAGCCAAAAACATTCAGTACTTC. This gives the protein CASSSPNGQLAKNIQYF.

This chain links TRBV7-2 with TRBJ2-5; TRBD2 aligns across 15 bases. Germline V gene sequence: CDR1 SGHTA, CDR2 FQGNSA. J gave up 5 bases and V 1 base, and 8 bases lay outside the gene matches. The length of the CDR3 is 18 residues. CDR3 in amino acids: CASSLEAGLAGGGETQYF. As DNA, the CDR3 is TGTGCCAGCAGCTTAGAAGCGGGACTAGCGGGAGGAGGGGAGACCCAGTACTTC.

The V call is TRBV25-1, the J call TRBJ1-1; D remains ambiguous. CDR1 and CDR2 (germline): MGHDK, SYGVNS. CDR3 length equals 14 residues. V lost 4 bases, J lost 6 bases, and 15 bases lay in between. CDR3 in DNA: TGTGCCAGCAGTGCACTAGGGTGGTACGCTGAAGCTTTCTTT. It is translated as CASSALGWYAEAFF.

V is TRBV19 and J is TRBJ1-5, with D possibly being TRBD1 (5 bases). Trimming pared 6 bases from V and 2 bases from J, leaving 8 bases between. CDR3 length: 13 amino acids. Germline CDR1 and CDR2: LNHDA and SQIVND (reference sequence). The CDR3 is CASRTGRNQPQHF. DNA of the CDR3: TGTGCCAGTAGAACAGGCCGCAATCAGCCCCAGCATTTT.

The chain uses TRBV29-1 and TRBJ2-1; 14 bases align to TRBD2. With 3 bases clipped from V and 8 bases from J, the junction kept 3 bases outside the gene matches. The germline CDR1 and CDR2 sequences are SQVTM and ANQGSEA. This CDR3 region has 14 residues. For the CDR3, the DNA is TGCAGCGTTGACCCGACTAGCGGGGGGGATGAGCAGTTCTTC. It codes for CSVDPTSGGDEQFF.

The V gene is TRBV5-6, the J gene TRBJ1-1, with a tentative D call TRBD1 (5 bases). With 2 bases removed from V and 5 bases from J, the gap between germline ends came to 13 bases. The CDR3 loop spans 14 amino acids. Germline assignment: CDR1 SGHDT and CDR2 YYEEEE. The CDR3 DNA reads TGTGCCAGCAGCTTTAGGGCGAAGGGGACTGAAGCTTTCTTT. It codes for CASSFRAKGTEAFF.

This rearrangement joins TRBV9 to TRBJ2-1; TRBD2 aligns across 15 bases. CDR1 is SGDLS and CDR2 is YYNGEE in the germline V gene. J gave up 6 bases and V 4 bases, and 5 bases lay outside the gene matches. This CDR3 contains 16 residues. The CDR3 reads CASSTRTSGRGNEQFF. CDR3 in DNA: TGTGCCAGCAGCACTCGGACTAGCGGGAGGGGCAATGAGCAGTTCTTC.

The chain employs TRBV19 and TRBJ2-1, with 15 bases aligning to TRBD2. Germline V gene sequence: CDR1 LNHDA, CDR2 SQIVND (reference sequence). There are 18 residues in the CDR3. Trimming at V came to 4 bases and at J to 6 bases, leaving 10 bases not matched to a gene. CDR3 region: CASSTGLAGGRSVNEQFF. The DNA for the CDR3 is TGTGCCAGTAGTACGGGACTAGCGGGAGGCCGGTCGGTCAATGAGCAGTTCTTC.

The gene calls are TRBV7-9 and TRBJ1-2, with a weak D call TRBD1 (5 bases). The length of the CDR3 is 13 residues. Germline V gives CDR1 SEHNR, CDR2 FQNEAQ (reference sequence). Between the trimmed V and J ends, which lost 5 bases and 9 bases, there was a span of 16 bases. DNA for the CDR3: TGTGCCAGCAGCGCCGACGAGCAGGGTCGCTACACCTTC. It is translated as CASSADEQGRYTF.

This clone was detected only once. The V call is TRBV11-3, the J call TRBJ2-7; D may be TRBD1 (6 bases). The CDR3 spans 16 residues. Per germline, CDR1 SGHNT and CDR2 YENEEA. Between the trimmed V and J ends, which lost 5 bases and 7 bases, there was a span of 24 bases. The CDR3 sequence is CASSPPSTGPRGEQYF. Here the CDR3 DNA reads TGTGCCAGCAGCCCTCCCAGCACAGGGCCCCGGGGAGAGCAGTACTTC.

The rearrangement links TRBV4-1 to TRBJ2-3; perhaps TRBD1 as D (5 bases). The CDR3 is 16 amino acids. Germline lookup yields CDR1 MGHRA and CDR2 YSYEKL. V was clipped by 1 base and J by 0 bases, with 11 bases between them. The CDR3 sequence: CASSQGAAGSTDTQYF. CDR3 bases: TGCGCCAGCAGCCAAGGAGCAGCAGGGAGCACAGATACGCAGTATTTT.

This chain uses TRBV5-1 with TRBJ2-1; 12 bases match TRBD2. This CDR3 comprises 16 residues. V lost 3 bases to trimming and J lost 3 bases; unmatched junction nucleotides: 4. Germline V gene sequence: CDR1 SGHRS, CDR2 YFSETQ. The CDR3 nucleotides are TGCGCCAGCAGCTGGACTAGCGGGGCTCTCTACAATGAGCAGTTCTTC. Translation: CASSWTSGALYNEQFF. Full variable domain (rest looked up from reference TRBV5-1 and TRBJ2-1): KAGVTQTPRYLIKTRGQQVTLSCSPISGHRSVSWYQQTPGQGLQFLFEYFSETQRNKGNFPGRFSGRQFSNSRSEMNVSTLELGDSALYLCASSWTSGALYNEQFFGPGTRLTVL.

The chain couples TRBV19 to TRBJ1-3, with TRBD1 matching over 7 bases. Germline assignment: CDR1 LNHDA and CDR2 SQIVND (reference sequence). The V and J ends lost 6 bases and 0 bases, in that order; junction bases with no gene match: 11. The CDR3 sequence is 17 residues long. The CDR3 spells CASSGGGTVTSGNTIYF. The CDR3 DNA sequence: TGTGCCAGTAGCGGCGGGGGGACAGTCACCTCTGGAAACACCATATATTTT.

The rearrangement joins TRBV21-1 to TRBJ1-3; the DNA was not used to check the table's D call, TRBD1. TRBV21-1 is an annotated pseudogene. The CDR3 spans 16 residues. CDR3 residues: CASSKVHRGPGNTIYF. As DNA, the CDR3 is TGTGCCAGCAGCAAAGTTCACAGGGGTCCTGGAAACACCATATATTTT.

The chain carries TRBV7-3 and TRBJ1-2; unclear D gene. Trimming stripped 3 bases from V and 0 bases from J, with 8 bases between. CDR1 is SGHTA, CDR2 FQGTGA, per germline. The CDR3 is made up of 14 amino acids. The DNA for the CDR3 is TGTGCCAGCAGCTTGGGCGAAGCTAACTATGGCTACACCTTC. It translates to CASSLGEANYGYTF.

The chain links TRBV7-3 to TRBJ2-1, with D unresolved. From germline, CDR1 is SGHTA and CDR2 FQGTGA. With 0 bases removed from V and 7 bases from J, the gap between germline ends came to 7 bases. This CDR3 is 13 amino acids long. The CDR3 DNA is TGTGCCAGCAGCTTAACGTCCTTGAATGAGCAGTTCTTC. It translates to CASSLTSLNEQFF.

V gene TRBV2 combines with J gene TRBJ1-5; TRBD1 matches 11 bases. This CDR3 spans 14 amino acids. Looked up from germline, CDR1 is SNHLY and CDR2 is FYNNEI. With 5 bases clipped from V and 6 bases from J, the junction kept 3 bases outside the gene matches. CDR3: CASSSGTGGQPQHF. The CDR3 nucleotides read TGTGCCAGCAGTTCCGGGACAGGGGGTCAGCCCCAGCATTTT.

This clone was recorded once. The rearrangement links TRBV3-1 (or the pseudogene TRBV3-2) to TRBJ1-2, with D possibly matching TRBD1 (5 bases). The CDR3 extends over 11 amino acids. V gave up 8 bases and J gave up 6 bases, with 10 bases separating them. Germline CDR1 is LGHDT and CDR2 is YNNKEL (reference sequence). The CDR3 region has the DNA TGTGCCAGCGGAAGGGGTGATGGCTACACCTTC. It yields the protein CASGRGDGYTF.

Of note for this clone: Distinct nucleotide sequences in the sample also encode this CDR3. The chain carries TRBV5-1 and TRBJ1-3; 9 positions agree with TRBD1. J gave up 4 bases and V 3 bases, and 5 bases lay outside the gene matches. Germline V gene sequence: CDR1 SGHRS, CDR2 YFSETQ. The CDR3 has 15 amino acids. The CDR3 sequence is CASSSSGTGGNTIYF. The CDR3 nucleotides are TGCGCCAGCAGCTCCTCCGGGACAGGGGGAAACACCATATATTTT.

This clone has more than one count but fewer than ten. The chain combines TRBV30 with TRBJ2-7; TRBD1 matches 9 bases. The CDR3 consists of 12 residues. Germline-derived CDR1 and CDR2 are GTSNPN and SVGIG (reference sequence). Trimming removed 7 bases from V and 3 bases from J; junction bases left unmatched: 4. The CDR3 DNA reads TGTGCCTCAAGGGACAGGGACTACGAGCAGTACTTC. Its translation is CASRDRDYEQYF. Based on the CDR3 plus reference TRBV30 and TRBJ2-7, the full variable domain is SQTIHQWPATLVQPVGSPLSLECTVEGTSNPNLYWYRQAAGRGLQLLFYSVGIGQISSEVPQNLSASRPQDRQFILSSKKLLLSDSGFYLCASRDRDYEQYFGPGTRLTVT.

J is TRBJ1-4 and V is TRBV30, with 7 nucleotides matching TRBD1. CDR3 length: 15 residues. The V and J ends lost 3 bases and 3 bases, in that order; junction bases with no gene match: 7. In germline, CDR1 is GTSNPN, CDR2 SVGIG (reference sequence). Here the CDR3 reads CAWSKDRRANEKLFF. The CDR3 nucleotides are TGTGCCTGGAGCAAGGACAGGAGAGCTAATGAAAAACTGTTTTTT.

The chain is built from TRBV28 and TRBJ1-5; D gene ambiguous. Trimming cost V 11 bases and J 5 bases, with 16 bases left between them. Per germline, CDR1 MDHEN and CDR2 SYDVKM. The CDR3 is 13 residues long. This chain's CDR3 is CAALGLLDQPQHF. In nucleotides, the CDR3 is TGTGCCGCGCTCGGTCTTCTTGATCAGCCCCAGCATTTT.

V and J are TRBV30 and TRBJ1-6; 7 nucleotides line up with TRBD1. V trimming: 3 bases; J trimming: 7 bases; junction bases outside the gene matches: 6. The CDR3 has 14 amino acids. Germline V CDR1 and CDR2: GTSNPN, SVGIG (reference sequence). The CDR3 sequence: CAWSPTGPNSPLHF. The CDR3 DNA reads as TGTGCCTGGAGCCCGACAGGGCCCAATTCACCCCTCCACTTT.

The chain carries TRBV28 and TRBJ1-1, with D hard to call. Germline assignment: CDR1 MDHEN and CDR2 SYDVKM. The germline V and J ends were trimmed by 5 bases and 4 bases, with 11 bases remaining between them. This CDR3 has 13 residues. The CDR3 reads CASSTGPSTEAFF. The CDR3 DNA is TGTGCCAGCAGTACTGGGCCGAGCACTGAAGCTTTCTTT.